The rows below give T cell receptor beta chains drawn from one sample of a study of identical twins. Each CDR3 protein gets one entry after TCRdb re-called the 5' RACE reads with MiXCR. The repertoire has around 1.7 million distinct CDR3 sequences, less than 40% of them found once; the top ten carry about 0.27%. The specimen sequenced was cord blood. These receptors came from a newborn girl in good health. The CDR3 runs from the conserved cysteine through the conserved F or W. The order of the fields is D gene, V gene, J gene, clone size, CDR3 DNA, CDR3 protein. D genes are given only for firm matches. Size is stated for part of the rows, as once, few or many counts, or as a class when the clone is expanded.

d_call: TRBD2
v_call: TRBV20-1
j_call: TRBJ2-3
clone_size: NA
cdr3_nt: TGCAGTGCTAGAGATTCGGGGACTAGCGGGGGGTATAGCACAGATACGCAGTATTTT
cdr3_aa: CSARDSGTSGGYSTDTQYF

d_call: NA
v_call: TRBV18
j_call: TRBJ2-1
clone_size: NA
cdr3_nt: TGTGCCAGCTCCAAGATCTCCCTAGAGAACAATGAGCAGTTCTTC
cdr3_aa: CASSKISLENNEQFF

d_call: TRBD2
v_call: TRBV6-1
j_call: TRBJ2-2
clone_size: once
cdr3_nt: TGTGCCAGCATGGGGATTCTAGCGGGGGGGCGCCATACGAACACCGGGGAGCTGTTTTTT
cdr3_aa: CASMGILAGGRHTNTGELFF

d_call: TRBD1
v_call: TRBV2
j_call: TRBJ2-1
clone_size: NA
cdr3_nt: TGTGCCAGCCCTAGGTCGGGACAGGGAGCTCCTAGCGCCTACAATGAGCAGTTCTTC
cdr3_aa: CASPRSGQGAPSAYNEQFF

d_call: NA
v_call: TRBV12-3/TRBV12-4
j_call: TRBJ1-2
clone_size: many
cdr3_nt: TGTGCCAGCAGTTTACGGGCGTTAGACTATGGCTACACCTTC
cdr3_aa: CASSLRALDYGYTF

d_call: TRBD2
v_call: TRBV29-1
j_call: TRBJ2-1
clone_size: NA
cdr3_nt: TGCAGCGCAGAGCCCGGGACTAGGTCCTACAGTGAGCAGTTCTTC
cdr3_aa: CSAEPGTRSYSEQFF

d_call: NA
v_call: TRBV24-1
j_call: TRBJ1-6
clone_size: NA
cdr3_nt: TGTGCCACCAGTGACTCTAGGGCCGGAGGTGATTCACCCCTCCACTTT
cdr3_aa: CATSDSRAGGDSPLHF

d_call: NA
v_call: TRBV4-2
j_call: TRBJ2-3
clone_size: NA
cdr3_nt: TGTGCCAGCAGCCAAGATGCTACGCAGGATACGCAGTATTTT
cdr3_aa: CASSQDATQDTQYF

d_call: NA
v_call: TRBV10-3
j_call: TRBJ2-7
clone_size: few
cdr3_nt: TGTGCCATCAGTGTAGGGACAACGATCTACGAGCAGTACTTC
cdr3_aa: CAISVGTTIYEQYF

d_call: TRBD2
v_call: TRBV7-2
j_call: TRBJ2-1
clone_size: NA
cdr3_nt: TGTGCCAGCAGCTTAGCGGGGACTAGCATTTACAATGAGCAGTTCTTC
cdr3_aa: CASSLAGTSIYNEQFF

d_call: NA
v_call: TRBV27
j_call: TRBJ1-2
clone_size: NA
cdr3_nt: TGTGCCAGCAGAGGCGTGGCAGGGAGTAGTGGCTACACCTTC
cdr3_aa: CASRGVAGSSGYTF

d_call: TRBD2
v_call: TRBV7-2
j_call: TRBJ2-5
clone_size: NA
cdr3_nt: TGTGCCAGCAGCTTAAGACTAGCGGGGGGGCAAGAGACCCAGTACTTC
cdr3_aa: CASSLRLAGGQETQYF

d_call: TRBD2
v_call: TRBV14
j_call: TRBJ2-3
clone_size: NA
cdr3_nt: TGTGCCAGCAGCCCCCTCCGGACTAGCGGGGACCCGGATACGCAGTATTTT
cdr3_aa: CASSPLRTSGDPDTQYF

d_call: NA
v_call: TRBV29-1
j_call: TRBJ1-5
clone_size: NA
cdr3_nt: TGCAGCGTACAGCATAGCAATCAGCCCCAGCATTTT
cdr3_aa: CSVQHSNQPQHF

d_call: NA
v_call: TRBV28
j_call: TRBJ2-7
clone_size: NA
cdr3_nt: TGTGCCAGCACCCAGGGAGTTTCCTACGAGCAGTACTTC
cdr3_aa: CASTQGVSYEQYF

d_call: NA
v_call: TRBV10-3
j_call: TRBJ2-7
clone_size: NA
cdr3_nt: TGTGCCATCAGTGACCCCCAAAGGGTTTCCTACGAGCAGTACTTC
cdr3_aa: CAISDPQRVSYEQYF

d_call: TRBD2
v_call: TRBV12-3/TRBV12-4
j_call: TRBJ2-7
clone_size: NA
cdr3_nt: TGTGCCAGCACCAGTAGCGGGGCCTACGAGCAGTACTTC
cdr3_aa: CASTSSGAYEQYF

d_call: NA
v_call: TRBV29-1
j_call: TRBJ2-1
clone_size: few
cdr3_nt: TGCAGCGTTGTGGCAGGCTCCTACAATGAGCAGTTCTTC
cdr3_aa: CSVVAGSYNEQFF

d_call: TRBD2
v_call: TRBV28
j_call: TRBJ2-3
clone_size: many
cdr3_nt: TGTGCCAGCAGTTTAGCGGGAGGGGGGCCAGATACGCAGTATTTT
cdr3_aa: CASSLAGGGPDTQYF

d_call: TRBD1
v_call: TRBV3-1
j_call: TRBJ1-1
clone_size: few
cdr3_nt: TGTGCCAGCAGCCAAGGGAGGGACAGCCCTCGGAGGACTGAAGCTTTCTTT
cdr3_aa: CASSQGRDSPRRTEAFF

d_call: TRBD1
v_call: TRBV12-3/TRBV12-4
j_call: TRBJ2-3
clone_size: few
cdr3_nt: TGTGCCAGCAGCCCTACAGGGGAAACAGATACGCAGTATTTT
cdr3_aa: CASSPTGETDTQYF

d_call: NA
v_call: TRBV10-3
j_call: TRBJ2-3
clone_size: NA
cdr3_nt: TGTGCCATCACTTCGGACTATCGCACAGATACGCAGTATTTT
cdr3_aa: CAITSDYRTDTQYF

d_call: TRBD1
v_call: TRBV9
j_call: TRBJ2-5
clone_size: NA
cdr3_nt: TGTGCCAGCAGCGTAGCCGGGACAGCAAGGGAGACCCAGTACTTC
cdr3_aa: CASSVAGTARETQYF

d_call: TRBD1
v_call: TRBV28
j_call: TRBJ2-7
clone_size: NA
cdr3_nt: TGTGCCAGCAGTACCCTACGGGACAGGGTTTCCTACGATGAGCAGTACTTC
cdr3_aa: CASSTLRDRVSYDEQYF

d_call: TRBD2
v_call: TRBV4-2
j_call: TRBJ2-3
clone_size: many
cdr3_nt: TGTGCCAGCAGCCAAGAAAGGACTAGCGGTAGCACAGATACGCAGTATTTT
cdr3_aa: CASSQERTSGSTDTQYF

d_call: NA
v_call: TRBV7-6
j_call: TRBJ2-7
clone_size: NA
cdr3_nt: TGTGCCAGCAGCTTAGAAGCCGAGCCTCTTTACGAGCAGTACTTC
cdr3_aa: CASSLEAEPLYEQYF

d_call: NA
v_call: TRBV11-2
j_call: TRBJ2-7
clone_size: few
cdr3_nt: TGTGCCAGCAGCTTAGTCTCAGCAAGCGAGCAGTACTTC
cdr3_aa: CASSLVSASEQYF

d_call: NA
v_call: TRBV7-9
j_call: TRBJ2-1
clone_size: NA
cdr3_nt: TGTGCCAGCAGCTTAGCGGGACTGACTAGCTACAATGAGCAGTTCTTC
cdr3_aa: CASSLAGLTSYNEQFF

d_call: TRBD2
v_call: TRBV20-1
j_call: TRBJ2-1
clone_size: NA
cdr3_nt: TGCAGTGCTAGGGAAGCGGGGCGGTTCTTC
cdr3_aa: CSAREAGRFF

d_call: TRBD1
v_call: TRBV28
j_call: TRBJ1-2
clone_size: few
cdr3_nt: TGTGCCACTCCGGGACAGACTAACTATGGCTACACCTTC
cdr3_aa: CATPGQTNYGYTF

d_call: TRBD1
v_call: TRBV2
j_call: TRBJ1-6
clone_size: NA
cdr3_nt: TGTGCCAGCAGGCTGACAGGGGAACATTCACCTCTCCACTTT
cdr3_aa: CASRLTGEHSPLHF

d_call: NA
v_call: TRBV20-1
j_call: TRBJ2-4
clone_size: NA
cdr3_nt: TGCAGTGCGCAAGATCACATTCAGTACTTC
cdr3_aa: CSAQDHIQYF

d_call: NA
v_call: TRBV2
j_call: TRBJ2-3
clone_size: NA
cdr3_nt: TGTGCCAGCAGTGACGTGGGTTGCACGAATACGCAGTATTTT
cdr3_aa: CASSDVGCTNTQYF

d_call: TRBD2
v_call: TRBV12-3/TRBV12-4
j_call: TRBJ2-2
clone_size: NA
cdr3_nt: TGTGCCAGCATACTAGCGGTGAACACCGGGGAGCTGTTTTTT
cdr3_aa: CASILAVNTGELFF

d_call: NA
v_call: TRBV25-1
j_call: TRBJ2-2
clone_size: few
cdr3_nt: TGTGCCAGCAGTCCCTCAGGGGCCGGGGAGCTGTTTTTT
cdr3_aa: CASSPSGAGELFF

d_call: TRBD2
v_call: TRBV27
j_call: TRBJ2-7
clone_size: NA
cdr3_nt: TGTGCCAGCAGTCTTACAGGGAGAACTAGCGGGAGGGACTACGAGCAGTACTTC
cdr3_aa: CASSLTGRTSGRDYEQYF

d_call: NA
v_call: TRBV20-1
j_call: TRBJ2-3
clone_size: NA
cdr3_nt: TGCAGTGGGACGGGAACGCAGTATTTT
cdr3_aa: CSGTGTQYF

d_call: NA
v_call: TRBV6-5
j_call: TRBJ2-1
clone_size: NA
cdr3_nt: TGTGCCAGCGGCAGGCCGCCCTACAATGAGCAGTTCTTC
cdr3_aa: CASGRPPYNEQFF

d_call: TRBD2
v_call: TRBV3-1
j_call: TRBJ2-3
clone_size: NA
cdr3_nt: TGTGCCAGCAGCCCAATGCTAGCGGGGGGCGCAGATACGCAGTATTTT
cdr3_aa: CASSPMLAGGADTQYF

d_call: NA
v_call: TRBV19
j_call: TRBJ1-1
clone_size: NA
cdr3_nt: TGTGCCAGTAGTATAATAGGCCGCGGCTTGAACACTGAAGCTTTCTTT
cdr3_aa: CASSIIGRGLNTEAFF

d_call: NA
v_call: TRBV7-7
j_call: TRBJ2-5
clone_size: few
cdr3_nt: TGTGCCAGCAGCTTGAGTGTAGGTCAGCAAGAGACCCAGTACTTC
cdr3_aa: CASSLSVGQQETQYF

d_call: NA
v_call: TRBV3-1
j_call: TRBJ2-1
clone_size: NA
cdr3_nt: TGTGCCAGCAGCCAAGATCCCCTAGTAAGCGTGCCAGAGCAGTTCTTC
cdr3_aa: CASSQDPLVSVPEQFF

d_call: NA
v_call: TRBV20-1
j_call: TRBJ2-1
clone_size: NA
cdr3_nt: TGCAGTGCTAGAGGGGCTAGCCGCTCCTACAATGAGCAGTTCTTC
cdr3_aa: CSARGASRSYNEQFF

d_call: TRBD2
v_call: TRBV18
j_call: TRBJ2-1
clone_size: NA
cdr3_nt: TGTGCCAGCTCACTCAGTCCGTCGGGAGGGCCGAATGAGCAGTTCTTC
cdr3_aa: CASSLSPSGGPNEQFF

d_call: NA
v_call: TRBV7-9
j_call: TRBJ2-7
clone_size: NA
cdr3_nt: TGTGCCAGCAGCTTAGGCAACAGGGCTTCCTACGAGCAGTACTTC
cdr3_aa: CASSLGNRASYEQYF

d_call: NA
v_call: TRBV28
j_call: TRBJ1-4
clone_size: NA
cdr3_nt: TGTACCTGCTCCGGGACGCCTTATGAAAAACTGTTTTTT
cdr3_aa: CTCSGTPYEKLFF

d_call: NA
v_call: TRBV28
j_call: TRBJ1-1
clone_size: NA
cdr3_nt: TGTGCCAGCAGTTTGCAGGGGAGAGATTTCTTT
cdr3_aa: CASSLQGRDFF

d_call: TRBD2
v_call: TRBV12-3/TRBV12-4
j_call: TRBJ2-1
clone_size: NA
cdr3_nt: TGTGCCAGCAGTTTAGTAAGGAGGGGGCTAGCGGGAGGCTACAATGAGCAGTTCTTC
cdr3_aa: CASSLVRRGLAGGYNEQFF